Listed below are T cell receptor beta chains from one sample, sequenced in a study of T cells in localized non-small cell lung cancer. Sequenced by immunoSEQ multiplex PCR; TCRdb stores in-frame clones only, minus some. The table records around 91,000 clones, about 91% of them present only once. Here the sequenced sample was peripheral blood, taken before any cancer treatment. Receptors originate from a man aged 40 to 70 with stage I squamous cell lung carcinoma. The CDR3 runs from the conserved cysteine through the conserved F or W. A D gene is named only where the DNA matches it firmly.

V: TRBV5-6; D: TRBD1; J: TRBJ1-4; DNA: TGTGCCAGCAGCTTATATCCGGGACAGGTCGGAACTAATGAAAAACTGTTTTTT; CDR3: CASSLYPGQVGTNEKLFF
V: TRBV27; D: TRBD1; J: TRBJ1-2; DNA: TGTGCCAGCAGCCGACAGGGCTATGGCTACACCTTC; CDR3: CASSRQGYGYTF
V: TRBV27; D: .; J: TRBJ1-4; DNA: TGTGCCAGCAGTTTACGGGGGGGAACTAATGAAAAACTGTTTTTT; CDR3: CASSLRGGTNEKLFF
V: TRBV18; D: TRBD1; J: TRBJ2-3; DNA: TGTGCCAGCTCACCCCAGACAGGGGTCCTTAGCACAGATACGCAGTATTTT; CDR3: CASSPQTGVLSTDTQYF
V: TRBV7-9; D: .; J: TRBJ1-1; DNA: TGTGCCAGCAGACCGAACACTGAAGCTTTCTTT; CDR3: CASRPNTEAFF
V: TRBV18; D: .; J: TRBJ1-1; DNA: TGTGCCAGCTCACGGGGCTTCGGGACTGAAGCTTTCTTT; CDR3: CASSRGFGTEAFF
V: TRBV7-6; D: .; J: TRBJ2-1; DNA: TGTGCCAGCAGCTTAGCGTTCGCGGCCAATGAGCAGTTCTTC; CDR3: CASSLAFAANEQFF
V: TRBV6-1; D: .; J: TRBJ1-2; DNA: TGTGCCAGCACACAAGGGGACATCTATGGCTACACCTTC; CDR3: CASTQGDIYGYTF
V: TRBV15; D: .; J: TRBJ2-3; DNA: TGTGCCACCAGCAGTCGGGGCGGGCGCACAGATACGCAGTATTTT; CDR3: CATSSRGGRTDTQYF
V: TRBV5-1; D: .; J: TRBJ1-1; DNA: TGCGCCAGCAGCTTGGCGGAGACGGTGAACACTGAAGCTTTCTTT; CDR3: CASSLAETVNTEAFF